This record concerns one TCR beta chain sequence. Original processing methods: It was from reference gene primer amplification that nucleated cell counts were estimated. The assay was immunoSEQ multiplex PCR, and TCRdb's table has in-frame clones only and misses some. Clone size and the V and J calls come from that table; the DNA yielded D and trimming. Among about 55,000 clones listed, more than 80% were seen once. Trimming took 2 bases from V and 4 from J; bases not matched to a gene: 10. Germline V lookup: CDR1 SGHDT, CDR2 YYEEEE. The CDR3 covers 16 residues. This entry is derived from a study of blood T cell repertoires in COVID-19. As for the study in general: T cells, B-cell-depleted T cells, or PBMCs provided the cDNA or gDNA that served as material.

The rearrangement links TRBV5-6 to TRBJ2-7; TRBD1 matches at 9 bases. The specimen sequenced was peripheral blood. This receptor was identified in a human donor in a cohort sampled during active COVID-19. The chain's CDR3 is CASSFVTGTGTYEQYF. In nucleotides, the CDR3 is TGTGCCAGCAGCTTTGTGACCGGGACAGGGACGTACGAGCAGTACTTC.